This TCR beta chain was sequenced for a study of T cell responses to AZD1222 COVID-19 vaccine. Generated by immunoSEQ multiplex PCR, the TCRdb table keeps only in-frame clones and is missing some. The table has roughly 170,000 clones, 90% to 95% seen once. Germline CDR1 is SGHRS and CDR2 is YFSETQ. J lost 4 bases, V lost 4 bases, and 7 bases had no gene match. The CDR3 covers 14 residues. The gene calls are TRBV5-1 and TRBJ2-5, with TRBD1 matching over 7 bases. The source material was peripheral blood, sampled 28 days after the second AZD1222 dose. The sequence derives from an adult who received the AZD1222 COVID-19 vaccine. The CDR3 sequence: CASSNRDRRETQYF. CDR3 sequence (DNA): TGCGCCAGCAGCAACCGGGACAGAAGAGAGACCCAGTACTTC.